The 7 T cell receptor beta chains below were found in one sample sequenced in a study of blood T cells in healthy people across ages. Alongside a J-beta primer mix, a sample-barcoded 5' primer served in a second PCR lasting roughly 7 to 11 cycles. TCRdb recomputed calls from the 5' RACE reads with MiXCR, one row per CDR3 protein. The sample includes about 570,000 distinct CDR3 sequences, approximately 27% seen only once; the top ten take roughly 20%. Sequenced material: blood. The receptors were gathered from a woman aged 65 to 85 in good health.

CDR3 amino acids: CASSRIATQETQYF. CDR3 sequence (DNA): TGTGCCAGTAGTAGGATAGCGACCCAAGAGACCCAGTACTTC. The genes are TRBV19 and TRBJ2-5, with a weak D call TRBD2 (5 bases). Germline V gene lookup returns CDR1 LNHDA and CDR2 SQIVND (reference sequence). Trimming removed 4 bases from V and 1 base from J, with 10 bases in between. The length of the CDR3 is 14 residues.

The chain joins TRBV19 to TRBJ2-5, with 9 bases that match TRBD1. In germline, CDR1 is LNHDA, CDR2 SQIVND (reference sequence). The CDR3 spans 14 residues. V lost 6 bases to trimming and J lost 5 bases; unmatched junction nucleotides: 7. The CDR3 DNA reads TGTGCCAGTAGCTCGCTGACAGGGGGGGAGACCCAGTACTTC. It specifies CASSSLTGGETQYF.

The table lists this clonotype with a few counts. V is TRBV7-3 and J is TRBJ2-7; a possible D gene is TRBD2 (5 bases). Trimming removed 0 bases from V and 1 base from J, with 7 bases in between. This CDR3 has 14 amino acids. Germline CDR1 SGHTA, CDR2 FQGTGA. In DNA form, the CDR3 reads TGTGCCAGCAGCTTAACACGGGATTCCTACGAGCAGTACTTC. Amino acids: CASSLTRDSYEQYF.

V usage is TRBV12-3 or TRBV12-4 and J usage is TRBJ2-7; 11 nucleotides agree with TRBD1. The junction had 1 base not matched to a gene; V was cut back by 3 bases and J by 6 bases. CDR3 size: 13 residues. DNA of the CDR3: TGTGCCAGCAGTTTGGACAGGGGGCGCGAGCAGTACTTC. Its protein product is CASSLDRGREQYF.

The rearrangement joins TRBV20-1 to TRBJ1-4; 10 nucleotides line up with TRBD1. This CDR3 has 14 residues. Trimming cost V 5 bases and J 4 bases; bases outside gene matches: 4. Germline-derived CDR1 and CDR2 are DFQATT and SNEGSKA (reference sequence). DNA of the CDR3: TGCAGTGCTTCTGGGACAGGGGTTAATGAAAAACTGTTTTTT. Translated, it gives CSASGTGVNEKLFF.

This clonotype was detected many times. The chain carries TRBV9 and TRBJ2-1, with D unresolved. CDR3 length: 15 amino acids. Germline V gene data show CDR1 as SGDLS and CDR2 as YYNGEE. Trimming removed 1 base at V and 0 bases at J, with 8 bases between. In DNA form, the CDR3 reads TGTGCCAGCAGCGTAACCCCCAACTCCTACAATGAGCAGTTCTTC. Encoded protein: CASSVTPNSYNEQFF.

The J gene is TRBJ1-1, the V gene TRBV11-2; D possibly corresponds to TRBD1 (5 bases). The V and J ends lost 4 bases and 6 bases respectively, with 21 bases between them. CDR3 size: 16 residues. Germline V lookup: CDR1 SGHAT, CDR2 FQNNGV. The CDR3 region has the DNA TGTGCCAGCAGCTCCTCACTCCCTATGCGGGGGTCTGAAGCTTTCTTT. This translates into CASSSSLPMRGSEAFF.